This passage covers 25 T cell receptor beta chains from one sample sequenced in a study of graft-versus-host responses after intestinal transplantation. TCRdb's table, derived via immunoSEQ multiplex PCR, lists solely in-frame clones and lacks some. This sample has 99,000 or so clones, with about 82% found just once. The input for sequencing was PBMCs, taken 255 days after intestinal transplant. The origin of the receptors is a human patient who received an intestinal transplant, so some T cells may come from the graft donor.

The V gene is TRBV2, the J gene TRBJ2-1; possible D gene TRBD1, 6 bases. The V end was cut by 4 bases, the J end by 3 bases, with 13 bases between. Germline V gene sequence: CDR1 SNHLY, CDR2 FYNNEI. CDR3 length: 15 amino acids. CDR3 in amino acids: CASSGWKTGYNEQFF. The CDR3 region has the DNA TGTGCCAGCAGTGGGTGGAAGACAGGCTACAATGAGCAGTTCTTC. Supplemented by reference TRBV2 and TRBJ2-1, the full variable domain reads EPEVTQTPSHQVTQMGQEVILRCVPISNHLYFYWYRQILGQKVEFLVSFYNNEISEKSEIFDDQFSVERPDGSNFTLKIRSTKLEDSAMYFCASSGWKTGYNEQFFGPGTRLTVL.

This chain connects TRBV15 to TRBJ2-3; TRBD2 matches 8 bases. The CDR3 is made up of 15 amino acids. V trimming: 6 bases; J trimming: 2 bases; junction bases outside the gene matches: 7. Germline V gene data show CDR1 as LNHNV and CDR2 as YYDKDF (reference sequence). CDR3 region: CATSLTSVATDTQYF. The CDR3 DNA reads as TGTGCCACCAGTTTGACTAGCGTAGCCACAGATACGCAGTATTTT.

The chain links TRBV28 to TRBJ1-5; 8 bases fit TRBD1. The CDR3 consists of 16 residues. J gave up 5 bases and V 3 bases, and 9 bases lay outside the gene matches. Germline V CDR1 and CDR2: MDHEN, SYDVKM. CDR3 amino acids: CASSFMRGTGDQPQHF. In DNA form, the CDR3 reads TGTGCCAGCAGTTTCATGCGGGGGACAGGAGATCAGCCCCAGCATTTT. The complete variable domain, with remaining parts taken from reference TRBV28 and TRBJ1-5, reads DVKVTQSSRYLVKRTGEKVFLECVQDMDHENMFWYRQDPGLGLRLIYFSYDVKMKEKGDIPEGYSVSREKKERFSLILESASTNQTSMYLCASSFMRGTGDQPQHFGDGTRLSIL.

This clone occurred a few times. The chain is built from TRBV7-3 and TRBJ2-2, with 10 bases matching TRBD2. Germline CDR1 SGHTA, CDR2 FQGTGA. This CDR3 spans 16 amino acids. V gave up 5 bases and J gave up 0 bases; unmatched junction bases: 3. CDR3 amino acids: CASSPTSGTNTGELFF. The CDR3, as DNA: TGTGCCAGCAGCCCCACTAGCGGGACGAACACCGGGGAGCTGTTTTTT.

This chain links TRBV11-2 with TRBJ2-5; TRBD2 is a possible D gene (5 bases). V was pared by 5 bases and J by 13 bases, with 17 bases between. The germline V gene has CDR1 SGHAT and CDR2 FQNNGV. The CDR3 runs to 12 residues. The CDR3 loop reads CASSPRTGLSYF. In DNA form, the CDR3 reads TGTGCCAGCAGCCCCAGGACTGGGCTCTCGTACTTC.

The chain couples TRBV6-5 to TRBJ1-5; D call uncertain. CDR3 length: 13 residues. V was trimmed by 2 bases and J by 4 bases, leaving 6 bases between them. The germline V gene has CDR1 MNHEY and CDR2 SVGAGI. The DNA of the CDR3 is TGTGCCAGCAGTTACGGAAGAAATCAGCCCCAGCATTTT. As protein: CASSYGRNQPQHF.

Only one count was recorded for this clone. The chain has TRBV5-6 and TRBJ2-5; D may match TRBD1 or TRBD2 (5 bases each). CDR3 size: 14 residues. The ends were cut back, 4 bases at V and 5 bases at J, with 15 bases in the middle. CDR1 SGHDT and CDR2 YYEEEE come from the germline V gene. The CDR3 spells CASSPDPGTETQYF. The CDR3 DNA sequence: TGTGCCAGCAGCCCGGACCCAGGGACGGAGACCCAGTACTTC.

The V gene is TRBV9, the J gene TRBJ2-5; unclear D gene. The end of the DNA fits TRBJ2-7 better, so the J call may be wrong. The CDR3 spans 14 residues. Germline V gives CDR1 SGDLS, CDR2 YYNGEE. CDR3 sequence (DNA): TGTGCCAGCAGCGTATCTAAGGACTCCTACGAGCAGTACTTC. Protein sequence: CASSVSKDSYEQYF.

This chain joins TRBV9 and TRBJ2-5; 7 positions match TRBD2. Trimming at V came to 0 bases and at J to 2 bases, leaving 10 bases not matched to a gene. There are 17 residues in the CDR3. Looked up from germline, CDR1 is SGDLS and CDR2 is YYNGEE. The DNA of the CDR3 is TGTGCCAGCAGCGTAGGGTCGGGACTAATAAAACAAGAGACCCAGTACTTC. The encoded protein is CASSVGSGLIKQETQYF.

The chain has TRBV19 and TRBJ2-2; 11 bases fit TRBD2. The ends lost 4 bases at V and 6 bases at J; junction bases unmatched: 1. Germline CDR1 reads LNHDA; CDR2 reads SQIVND (reference sequence). This CDR3 is built from 14 residues. In DNA, the CDR3 is TGTGCCAGTAGTACACTAGCGGGAGCCGGGGAGCTGTTTTTT. Its protein is CASSTLAGAGELFF.

J is TRBJ1-6 and V is TRBV27; D is possibly TRBD1 (5 bases). The CDR3 runs to 14 residues. Germline V gives CDR1 MNHEY, CDR2 SMNVEV (reference sequence). Trimming cost V 5 bases and J 6 bases, with 11 bases left between them. As DNA, the CDR3 is TGTGCCAGCAGTCAGGGCAGGACTAATTCACCCCTCCACTTT. Protein: CASSQGRTNSPLHF.

J is TRBJ2-7 and V is TRBV15; TRBD2 might be the D (6 bases). This CDR3 region has 13 residues. V was pared by 5 bases and J by 6 bases, with 14 bases between. Germline CDR1 is LNHNV and CDR2 is YYDKDF (reference sequence). In DNA, the CDR3 is TGTGCCACCAGCCCCGGGACTCTAGGCGAGCAGTACGTC. Its protein is CATSPGTLGEQYV.

In its sample, this clone was seen a few times. This chain connects TRBV1 to TRBJ2-7; the table's D call TRBD2 went unverified against the DNA. TRBV1 is classified as a pseudogene. The CDR3 consists of 16 residues. The CDR3 DNA is TGCACCAGCAGCCCAGGGACTAGCGGGAGGGCCTACGAGCAGTACTTC. Residues: CTSSPGTSGRAYEQYF.

V is TRBV6-1 and J is TRBJ2-7; D is undetermined. The CDR3 has 14 residues. Germline assignment: CDR1 MNHNS and CDR2 SASEGT. Trimming took 2 bases from V and 5 from J, leaving 13 bases between them. The CDR3 is CASSERYIIDEQYF. The CDR3 bases are TGTGCCAGCAGTGAAAGGTACATTATCGACGAGCAGTACTTC.

The chain couples TRBV5-8 to TRBJ2-7; no clear D. The CDR3 has 14 amino acids. The germline CDR1 and CDR2 sequences are SGHTS and YDEGEE. The germline V and J ends were trimmed by 5 bases and 2 bases, with 14 bases remaining between them. The CDR3 DNA reads as TGTGCCAGCAGTAGCCGGGTCCTTCCCTACGAGCAGTACTTC. The encoded protein is CASSSRVLPYEQYF.

This clone was seen a single time. The chain couples TRBV28 to TRBJ1-4; D gene uncertain. CDR1 MDHEN and CDR2 SYDVKM come from the germline V gene. The CDR3 runs 13 residues. Trimming pared 2 bases from V and 6 bases from J, leaving 7 bases between. The CDR3 loop reads CASSLGGDEKLFF. CDR3 in DNA: TGTGCCAGCAGTTTAGGTGGGGATGAAAAACTGTTTTTT.

This clone was recorded only once. CDR3 amino acids: CASSTQGANGNTIYF. The DNA of the CDR3 is TGCGCCAGCAGCACACAGGGGGCAAATGGAAACACCATATATTTT. The rearrangement links TRBV5-1 to TRBJ1-3; 9 nucleotides line up with TRBD1. Germline V gives CDR1 SGHRS, CDR2 YFSETQ. Trimming at V came to 4 bases and at J to 3 bases, leaving 5 bases not matched to a gene. The CDR3 is 15 residues long. The full variable domain, in which reference TRBV5-1 and TRBJ1-3 provide the parts outside the CDR3, is KAGVTQTPRYLIKTRGQQVTLSCSPISGHRSVSWYQQTPGQGLQFLFEYFSETQRNKGNFPGRFSGRQFSNSRSEMNVSTLELGDSALYLCASSTQGANGNTIYFGEGSWLTVV.

The V and J genes are TRBV9 and TRBJ1-2; D is ambiguous. This CDR3 comprises 15 residues. V lost 0 bases to trimming and J lost 8 bases, with 17 bases between them. Germline V lookup: CDR1 SGDLS, CDR2 YYNGEE. The CDR3 region is CASSVGELLMEGYTF. DNA of the CDR3: TGTGCCAGCAGCGTAGGTGAACTCCTCATGGAGGGCTACACCTTC.

V and J are TRBV27 and TRBJ2-7; D possibly corresponds to TRBD1 (5 bases). V was shortened by 5 bases and J by 7 bases, with 18 bases between the two germline ends. The CDR3 extends over 14 amino acids. Germline V lookup: CDR1 MNHEY, CDR2 SMNVEV (reference sequence). The CDR3 region has the DNA TGTGCCAGCAGTACAGGCCCTCGTCGAAGTGAGCAGTACTTC. This codes for CASSTGPRRSEQYF.

The V and J genes are TRBV5-6 and TRBJ1-2; D is perhaps TRBD1 (5 bases). CDR3 length equals 15 residues. Per germline, CDR1 SGHDT and CDR2 YYEEEE. V was shortened by 1 base and J by 5 bases, with 15 bases between the two germline ends. CDR3 sequence: CASSLSRAWGYGYTF. In nucleotides, the CDR3 is TGTGCCAGCAGCTTGAGCAGGGCCTGGGGGTATGGCTACACCTTC.

The chain carries TRBV28 and TRBJ2-7, with D possibly matching TRBD1 (6 bases). This CDR3 spans 13 amino acids. Trimming took 6 bases from V and 2 from J, leaving 11 bases between them. Germline loops: CDR1 MDHEN, CDR2 SYDVKM. CDR3 coding DNA: TGTGCCAGCAGGGACGGGACACCCTACGAGCAGTACTTC. The encoded protein is CASRDGTPYEQYF.

The rearrangement joins TRBV25-1 to TRBJ2-1, with a tentative D call TRBD2 (6 bases). The V and J ends lost 1 base and 7 bases respectively, with 14 bases between them. CDR1 is MGHDK and CDR2 is SYGVNS in the germline V gene. The CDR3 consists of 15 residues. CDR3 nucleotides: TGTGCCAGCAGTGAATTTACGGGAGAGAGAAATGAGCAGTTCTTC. Its protein product is CASSEFTGERNEQFF.

The chain links TRBV11-3 to TRBJ1-5, with 9 bases matching TRBD1. The CDR3 runs to 17 residues. Germline values: CDR1 SGHNT, CDR2 YENEEA. V trimming: 3 bases; J trimming: 4 bases; junction bases outside the gene matches: 10. For the CDR3, the DNA is TGTGCCAGCAGCTTCCGGGAGACAGGGGGAAGTAATCAGCCCCAGCATTTT. This translates into CASSFRETGGSNQPQHF. The variable domain in full, with the rest retrieved from reference TRBV11-3 and TRBJ1-5, is EAGVVQSPRYKIIEKKQPVAFWCNPISGHNTLYWYLQNLGQGPELLIRYENEEAVDDSQLPKDRFSAERLKGVDSTLKIQPAELGDSAVYLCASSFRETGGSNQPQHFGDGTRLSIL.

The J gene is TRBJ1-3, the V gene TRBV7-2, with D possibly matching TRBD1 (6 bases). V was cut by 5 bases and J by 3 bases, with 11 bases left in between. CDR1 is SGHTA, CDR2 FQGNSA, per germline. The CDR3 covers 14 residues. CDR3 amino acids: CASSLKGGGNTIYF. Here the CDR3 DNA reads TGTGCCAGCAGCCTAAAGGGGGGTGGAAACACCATATATTTT.

This clone was counted once. The genes are TRBV7-9 and TRBJ2-3, with 9 bases fitting TRBD2. Germline CDR1 is SEHNR and CDR2 is FQNEAQ (reference sequence). With V trimmed by 5 bases and J by 0 bases, 3 bases remained unmatched. The CDR3 has 15 amino acids. CDR3 amino acids: CASSAGTSSTDTQYF. Here the CDR3 DNA reads TGTGCCAGCAGCGCCGGGACTAGCAGCACAGATACGCAGTATTTT.